The rows below give T cell receptor beta chains drawn from one sample of a study of identical twins. One entry per CDR3 protein results from TCRdb running MiXCR on the 5' RACE reads. The data show 1,800,000 or so distinct CDR3 sequences, with about 31% seen just once and approximately 0.25% held by the top ten. Sequencing was carried out using cord blood. Every receptor here comes from a newborn girl in good health. The CDR3 runs from the conserved cysteine through the conserved F or W. The D gene is left open where the match is weak. Clone size is not always given. Where it is, it says once, few, many or a class for expanded clones.

NA	TRBD1	TRBV6-1	TRBJ1-1	CASSPLDRGRVNTEAFF	TGTGCCAGCAGTCCCCTGGACAGGGGGAGGGTGAACACTGAAGCTTTCTTT
once	NA	TRBV20-1	TRBJ1-2	CSAGDPHRDGYTF	TGCAGTGCTGGAGATCCCCACAGGGATGGCTACACCTTC
NA	TRBD1	TRBV20-1	TRBJ1-2	CSAGVRQGLLFYGYTF	TGCAGTGCAGGGGTTCGACAGGGTTTGCTTTTCTATGGCTACACCTTC
NA	NA	TRBV4-2	TRBJ2-5	CASSHPSGGLDETQYF	TGTGCCAGCAGCCATCCGTCAGGGGGGCTAGATGAGACCCAGTACTTC
NA	TRBD2	TRBV7-9	TRBJ2-7	CASSLVRLAGNNEQYF	TGTGCCAGCAGCTTAGTTAGACTAGCGGGAAACAATGAGCAGTACTTC
once	NA	TRBV21-1	TRBJ2-2	CASSRLYRGPNTGELFF	TGTGCCAGCAGCAGATTGTACAGGGGCCCGAACACCGGGGAGCTGTTTTTT
few	NA	TRBV6-4	TRBJ2-3	CASSDLTGYTQYF	TGTGCCAGCAGTGACCTCACTGGGTATACGCAGTATTTT
NA	NA	TRBV10-3	TRBJ2-7	CAVSGGEGISYEQYF	TGTGCCGTCAGTGGGGGCGAGGGTATCTCCTACGAGCAGTACTTC
NA	TRBD1	TRBV3-1	TRBJ2-7	CASSRTRDSFYEQYF	TGTGCCAGCAGCAGAACCCGGGACAGCTTCTACGAGCAGTACTTC
few	NA	TRBV5-1	TRBJ2-5	CASSLVSPQETQYF	TGCGCCAGCAGCTTGGTGTCGCCTCAAGAGACCCAGTACTTC
NA	NA	TRBV6-5	TRBJ2-6	CASSRTGSGANVPTF	TGTGCCAGCAGTCGAACAGGGTCGGGGGCCAACGTCCCGACTTTC
NA	NA	TRBV2	TRBJ2-3	CASSGSLRGDLPDTQYF	TGTGCCAGCAGTGGCTCTCTCCGCGGGGACCTCCCAGATACGCAGTATTTT
few	TRBD2	TRBV18	TRBJ2-1	CASSPSGLAGGSYNEQFF	TGTGCCAGCTCACCGTCCGGACTAGCGGGAGGATCCTACAATGAGCAGTTCTTC
NA	NA	TRBV7-2	TRBJ1-2	CASSQVPGFDGYTF	TGTGCCAGCAGCCAGGTGCCAGGATTTGATGGCTACACCTTC
few	TRBD1	TRBV27	TRBJ1-5	CASRGQVYQPQHF	TGTGCCAGCAGGGGACAGGTTTATCAGCCCCAGCATTTT